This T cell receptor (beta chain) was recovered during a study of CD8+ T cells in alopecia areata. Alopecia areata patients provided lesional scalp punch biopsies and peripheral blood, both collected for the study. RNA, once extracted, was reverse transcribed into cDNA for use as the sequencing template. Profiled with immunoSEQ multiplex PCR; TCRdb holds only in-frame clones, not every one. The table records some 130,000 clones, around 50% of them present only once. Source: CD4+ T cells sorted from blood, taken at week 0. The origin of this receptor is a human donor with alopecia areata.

CDR3 residues: CASTNLRGRAISEQYF. CDR3 nucleotides: TGTGCCAGCACCAACCTGAGGGGGAGGGCCATCTCCGAGCAGTACTTC. The rearrangement uses TRBV5-4 and TRBJ2-7, with D possibly being TRBD2 (7 bases). Germline V CDR1 and CDR2: SGHNT, YYREEE (reference sequence). This CDR3 has 16 amino acids. The V end lost 6 bases, the J end lost 6 bases, and 25 bases lay between the germline ends.